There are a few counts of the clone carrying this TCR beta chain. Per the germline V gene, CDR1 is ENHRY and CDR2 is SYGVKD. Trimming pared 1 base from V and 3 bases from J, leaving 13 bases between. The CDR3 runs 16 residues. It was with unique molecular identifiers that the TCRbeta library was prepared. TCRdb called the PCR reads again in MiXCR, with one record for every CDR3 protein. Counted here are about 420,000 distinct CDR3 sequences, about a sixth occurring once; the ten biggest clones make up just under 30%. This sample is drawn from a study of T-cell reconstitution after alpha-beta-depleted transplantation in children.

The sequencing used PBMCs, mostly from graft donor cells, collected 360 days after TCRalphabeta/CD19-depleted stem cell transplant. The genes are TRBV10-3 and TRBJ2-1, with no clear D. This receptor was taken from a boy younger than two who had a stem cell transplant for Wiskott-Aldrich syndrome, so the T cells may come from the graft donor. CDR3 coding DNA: TGTGCCATCAGTGAGTATCGACTGCTACTCTACAATGAGCAGTTCTTC. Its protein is CAISEYRLLLYNEQFF.